This TCR beta chain was observed in a study of naive and memory T cell subsets. Germline assignment: CDR1 SNHLY and CDR2 FYNNEI. The CDR3 runs 15 residues. Trimming removed 4 bases at V and 0 bases at J, with 10 bases between. This clonotype was detected only a few times. Its matching antigen is unknown. Findings and limits, study-wide: Naive repertoires, especially CD8, held a few larger clonotypes, possibly memory cells re-expressing CD45RA.

Both TRBC1 and TRBC2 were covered by a beta constant-region primer of two equimolar oligonucleotides. The ligated cDNA underwent four PCR rounds using SP2 and nested alpha and beta constant-region primers. The cDNA 3' end received a ligated single-stranded oligonucleotide carrying the SP2 primer and a 12-nucleotide UMI. One entry per CDR3 protein results from TCRdb running MiXCR on the UMI-ligation and nested PCR reads. The table records about 90,000 distinct CDR3 sequences, approximately 10% of them present only once. Four subsets defined by CD45RA and CD27 were sorted after CD3, CD4, CD8 and live/dead staining.

Sequencing was done on a sample of naive CD4+ T cells from blood. The chain uses TRBV2 and TRBJ1-5, with D possibly being TRBD1 (6 bases). The clonotype originates from a human donor in good health. CDR3 in DNA: TGTGCCAGCAGTGGGGTACAGGGTAGCAATCAGCCCCAGCATTTT. Translating gives CASSGVQGSNQPQHF.